The entry below gives a single TCR beta chain sequence along with its context. Sequenced by immunoSEQ multiplex PCR; TCRdb stores in-frame clones only, minus some. In the table there are roughly 190,000 clones, more than 80% of which are singletons. J lost 0 bases, V lost 7 bases, and 8 bases had no gene match. The CDR3 consists of 18 residues. CDR1 is LNHDA, CDR2 SQIVND, per germline (reference sequence). The data belong to a study of T cell responses to AZD1222 COVID-19 vaccine. The sample in question was peripheral blood, obtained 28 days after the second dose of the MenACWY control vaccine. This clonotype originated in an adult who received the MenACWY meningococcal vaccine as a control. The V and J genes are TRBV19 and TRBJ2-3, with 15 bases identical to TRBD2. The CDR3 region is CASTQGLAGGTSTDTQYF. In nucleotides, the CDR3 is TGTGCCAGTACCCAGGGACTAGCGGGAGGAACTAGCACAGATACGCAGTATTTT.